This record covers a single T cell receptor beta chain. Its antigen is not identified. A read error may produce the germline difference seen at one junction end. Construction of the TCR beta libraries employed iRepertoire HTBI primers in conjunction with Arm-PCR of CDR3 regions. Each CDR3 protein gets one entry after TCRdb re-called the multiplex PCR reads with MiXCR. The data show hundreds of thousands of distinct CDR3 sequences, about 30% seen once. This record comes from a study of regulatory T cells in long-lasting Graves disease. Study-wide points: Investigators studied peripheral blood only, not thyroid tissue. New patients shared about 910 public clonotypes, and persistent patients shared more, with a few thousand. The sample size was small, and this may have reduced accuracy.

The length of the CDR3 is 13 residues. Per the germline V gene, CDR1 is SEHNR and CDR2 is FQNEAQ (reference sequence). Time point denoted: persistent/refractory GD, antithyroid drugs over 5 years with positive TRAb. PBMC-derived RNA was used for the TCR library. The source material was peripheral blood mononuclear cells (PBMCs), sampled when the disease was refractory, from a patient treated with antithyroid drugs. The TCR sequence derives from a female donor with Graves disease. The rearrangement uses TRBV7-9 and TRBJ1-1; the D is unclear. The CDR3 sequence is CASSPPGNTGAFF. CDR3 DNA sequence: TGTGCCAGCTCACCCCCTGGGAACACTGGAGCTTTCTTT. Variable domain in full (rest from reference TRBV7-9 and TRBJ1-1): DTGVSQNPRHKITKRGQNVTFRCDPISEHNRLYWYRQTLGQGPEFLTYFQNEAQLEKSRLLSDRFSAERPKGSFSTLEIQRTEQGDSAMYLCASSPPGNTGAFFGQGTRLTVV.